This record looks at one T cell receptor beta chain sequence and its context. This specimen belongs to a study of shared clonotypes between healthy human individuals. V gave up 0 bases and J gave up 4 bases, with 7 bases separating them. CDR3 length: 14 residues. In germline, CDR1 is SGHNT, CDR2 YYREEE (reference sequence). TCRdb keeps only in-frame clones here, not all; method: immunoSEQ multiplex PCR. The sample holds about 1.1 million clones, approximately 80% seen once. Sequenced material: memory CD4+ T cells from PBMCs. Subset of the sample: CD45RA-negative fraction. The chain links TRBV5-4 to TRBJ1-4; tentative D call: TRBD1 (6 bases). The TCR sequence derives from a man younger than 30 in good health. Some clones in this sample may be carry-over from other donors' samples. This CDR3 reads CASSLGQVNEKLFF. CDR3 sequence (DNA): TGTGCCAGCAGCTTGGGACAGGTTAATGAAAAACTGTTTTTT.